This TCR beta chain stems from a study of blood T cell repertoires in COVID-19. This CDR3 contains 15 residues. Germline CDR1 is SGHAT and CDR2 is FQDESV (reference sequence). J lost 8 bases, V lost 6 bases, and 11 bases had no gene match. TCRdb keeps only in-frame clones here, not all; method: immunoSEQ multiplex PCR. The sample includes approximately 97,000 clones, roughly nine tenths of them seen just once. This TCR derives from a woman in her forties or fifties with COVID-19, enrolled during active disease. The rearrangement uses TRBV11-1 and TRBJ2-1; 9 bases agree with TRBD1. The sample was peripheral blood. CDR3 in amino acids: CASRLPPGQGHEQFF. Here the CDR3 DNA reads TGTGCCAGCAGGCTTCCCCCGGGACAGGGCCATGAGCAGTTCTTC.